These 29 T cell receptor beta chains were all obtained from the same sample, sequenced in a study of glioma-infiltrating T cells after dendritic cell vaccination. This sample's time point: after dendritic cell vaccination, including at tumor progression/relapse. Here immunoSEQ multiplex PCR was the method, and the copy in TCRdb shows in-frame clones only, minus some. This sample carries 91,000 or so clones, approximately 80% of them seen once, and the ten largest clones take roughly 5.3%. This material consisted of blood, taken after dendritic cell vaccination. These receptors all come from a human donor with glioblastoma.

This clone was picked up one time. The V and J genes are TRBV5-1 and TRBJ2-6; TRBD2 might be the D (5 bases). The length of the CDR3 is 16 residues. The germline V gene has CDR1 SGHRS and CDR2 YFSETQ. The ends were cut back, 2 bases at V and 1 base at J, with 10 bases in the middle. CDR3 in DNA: TGCGCCAGCAGCTTTTTCACGGGATCTGGGGCCAACGTCCTGACTTTC. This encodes CASSFFTGSGANVLTF.

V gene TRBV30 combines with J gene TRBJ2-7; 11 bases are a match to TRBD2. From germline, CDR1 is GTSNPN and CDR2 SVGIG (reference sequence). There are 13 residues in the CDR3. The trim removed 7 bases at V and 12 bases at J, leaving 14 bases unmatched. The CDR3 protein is CASSRTSGHTRYF. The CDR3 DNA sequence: TGTGCCTCGTCACGGACTAGCGGGCACACCAGGTACTTC.

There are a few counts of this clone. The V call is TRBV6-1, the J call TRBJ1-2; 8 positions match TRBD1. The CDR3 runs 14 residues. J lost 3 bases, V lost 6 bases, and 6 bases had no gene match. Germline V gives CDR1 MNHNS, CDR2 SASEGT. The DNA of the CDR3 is TGTGCCAGCAGGTCTCCGGACAGGGACTATGGCTACACCTTC. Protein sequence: CASRSPDRDYGYTF.

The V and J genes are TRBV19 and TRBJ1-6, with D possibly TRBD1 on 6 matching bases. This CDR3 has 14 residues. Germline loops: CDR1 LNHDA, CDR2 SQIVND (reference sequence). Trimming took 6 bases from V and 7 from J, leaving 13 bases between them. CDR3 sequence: CASRTTGRNSPLHF. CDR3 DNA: TGTGCCAGTAGGACGACAGGCCGAAATTCACCCCTCCACTTT.

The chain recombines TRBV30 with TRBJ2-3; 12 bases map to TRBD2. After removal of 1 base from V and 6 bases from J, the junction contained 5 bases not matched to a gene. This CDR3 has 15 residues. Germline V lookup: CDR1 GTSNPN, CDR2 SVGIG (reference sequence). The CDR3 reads CAWSAASGRADTQYF. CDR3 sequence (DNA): TGTGCCTGGAGTGCCGCTAGCGGGAGGGCGGATACGCAGTATTTT. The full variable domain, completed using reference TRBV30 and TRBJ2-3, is SQTIHQWPATLVQPVGSPLSLECTVEGTSNPNLYWYRQAAGRGLQLLFYSVGIGQISSEVPQNLSASRPQDRQFILSSKKLLLSDSGFYLCAWSAASGRADTQYFGPGTRLTVL.

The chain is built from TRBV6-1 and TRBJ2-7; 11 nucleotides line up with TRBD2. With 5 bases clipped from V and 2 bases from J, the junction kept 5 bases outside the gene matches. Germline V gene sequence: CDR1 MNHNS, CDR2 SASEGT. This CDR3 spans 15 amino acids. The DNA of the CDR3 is TGTGCCAGCAGTCTGACTAGCGGGAACCCCTACGAGCAGTACTTC. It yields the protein CASSLTSGNPYEQYF.

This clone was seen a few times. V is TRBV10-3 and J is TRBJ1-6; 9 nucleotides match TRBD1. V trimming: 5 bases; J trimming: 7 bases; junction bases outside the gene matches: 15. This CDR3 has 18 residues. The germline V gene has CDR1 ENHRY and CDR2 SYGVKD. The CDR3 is CAISPGTGTTGGNSPLHF. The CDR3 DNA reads TGTGCCATCAGTCCCGGGACAGGGACGACTGGTGGAAATTCACCCCTCCACTTT.

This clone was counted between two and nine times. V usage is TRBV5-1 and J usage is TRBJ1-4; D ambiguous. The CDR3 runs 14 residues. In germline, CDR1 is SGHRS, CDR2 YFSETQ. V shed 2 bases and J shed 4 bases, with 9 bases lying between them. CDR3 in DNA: TGCGCCAGCAGCTTCGGTCAGGTTAATGAAAAACTGTTTTTT. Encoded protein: CASSFGQVNEKLFF. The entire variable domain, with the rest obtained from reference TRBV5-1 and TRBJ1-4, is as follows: KAGVTQTPRYLIKTRGQQVTLSCSPISGHRSVSWYQQTPGQGLQFLFEYFSETQRNKGNFPGRFSGRQFSNSRSEMNVSTLELGDSALYLCASSFGQVNEKLFFGSGTQLSVL.

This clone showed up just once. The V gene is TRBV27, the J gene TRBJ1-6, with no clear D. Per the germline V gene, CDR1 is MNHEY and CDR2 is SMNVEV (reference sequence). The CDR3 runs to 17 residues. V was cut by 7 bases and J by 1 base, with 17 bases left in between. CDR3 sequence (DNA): TGTGCCAGCACTTTGACCCGCCGAGGTTCCTATAATTCACCCCTCCACTTT. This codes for CASTLTRRGSYNSPLHF.

The CDR3, as DNA: TGTGCCAGCAGCTTCCCAACTAGCGGGGGGCCGAAACGGAATGAGCAGTTCTTC. Translating it yields CASSFPTSGGPKRNEQFF. The J gene is TRBJ2-1, the V gene TRBV5-5, with 12 nucleotides matching TRBD2. This CDR3 comprises 18 residues. J gave up 7 bases and V 2 bases, and 13 bases lay outside the gene matches. Germline-derived CDR1 and CDR2 are SGHKS and YYEKEE (reference sequence).

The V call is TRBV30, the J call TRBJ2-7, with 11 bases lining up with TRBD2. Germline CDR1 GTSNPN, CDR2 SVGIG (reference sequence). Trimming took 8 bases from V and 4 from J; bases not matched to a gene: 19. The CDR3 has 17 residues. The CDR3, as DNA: TGTGCCGGAACAGGGGGTTTTACTAGCGGGAGAGAATACGAGCAGTACTTC. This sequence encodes CAGTGGFTSGREYEQYF.

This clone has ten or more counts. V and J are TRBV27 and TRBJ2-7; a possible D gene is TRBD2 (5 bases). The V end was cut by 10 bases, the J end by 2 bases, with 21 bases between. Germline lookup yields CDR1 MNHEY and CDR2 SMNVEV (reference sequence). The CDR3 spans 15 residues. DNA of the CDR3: TGTGCCACCCGAAGAGGGCAGGAAGACCCCTACGAGCAGTACTTC. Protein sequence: CATRRGQEDPYEQYF.

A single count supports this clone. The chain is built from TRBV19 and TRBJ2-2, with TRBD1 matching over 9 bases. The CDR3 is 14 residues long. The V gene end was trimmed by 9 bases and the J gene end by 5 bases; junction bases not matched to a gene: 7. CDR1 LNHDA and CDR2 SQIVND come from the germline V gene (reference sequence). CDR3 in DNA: TGTGCCAGCCAGGGACAGGGTTGGACCGGGGAGCTGTTTTTT. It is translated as CASQGQGWTGELFF.

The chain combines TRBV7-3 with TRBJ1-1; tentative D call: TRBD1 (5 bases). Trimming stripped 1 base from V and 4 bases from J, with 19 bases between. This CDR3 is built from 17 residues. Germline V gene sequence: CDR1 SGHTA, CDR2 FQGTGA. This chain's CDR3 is CASSLSGGRVVSTEAFF. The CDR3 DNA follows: TGTGCCAGCAGCTTAAGCGGCGGCAGGGTTGTCAGCACTGAAGCTTTCTTT.

CDR3 loop: CASSWSSGARETQYF. CDR3 bases: TGTGCTAGCTCCTGGTCCTCAGGGGCACGGGAGACCCAGTACTTC. This chain links TRBV7-7 with TRBJ2-5; tentatively, D is TRBD1 (6 bases). This CDR3 region has 15 residues. CDR1 and CDR2 from the germline V gene are SSHAT and FNYEAQ (reference sequence).

The CDR3 DNA reads as TGTGCCAGCAGTTTCGGACAGGGGGCAGGGAGCACTGAAGCTTTCTTT. As protein: CASSFGQGAGSTEAFF. The chain recombines TRBV6-5 with TRBJ1-1, with TRBD1 matching over 11 bases. V lost 4 bases to trimming and J lost 4 bases; unmatched junction nucleotides: 8. The CDR3 covers 16 residues. Germline V lookup: CDR1 MNHEY, CDR2 SVGAGI.

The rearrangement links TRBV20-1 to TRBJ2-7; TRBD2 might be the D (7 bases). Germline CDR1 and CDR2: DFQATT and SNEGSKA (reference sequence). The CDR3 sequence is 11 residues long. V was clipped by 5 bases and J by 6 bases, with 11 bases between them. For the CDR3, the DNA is TGCAGTGCTGGGGGGGCTGCCGAGCAGTACTTC. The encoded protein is CSAGGAAEQYF.

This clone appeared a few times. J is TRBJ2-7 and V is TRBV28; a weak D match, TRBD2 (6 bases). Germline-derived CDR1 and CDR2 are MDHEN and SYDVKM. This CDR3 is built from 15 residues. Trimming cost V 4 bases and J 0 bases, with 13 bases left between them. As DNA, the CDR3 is TGTGCCAGCAGTTCCCCTGCGGGAAACTCCTACGAGCAGTACTTC. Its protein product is CASSSPAGNSYEQYF.

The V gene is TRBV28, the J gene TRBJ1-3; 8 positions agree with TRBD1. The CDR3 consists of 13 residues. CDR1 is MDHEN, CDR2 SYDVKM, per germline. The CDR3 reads CATRAGGENTIYF. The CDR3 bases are TGTGCTACCCGGGCAGGGGGCGAAAACACCATATATTTT.

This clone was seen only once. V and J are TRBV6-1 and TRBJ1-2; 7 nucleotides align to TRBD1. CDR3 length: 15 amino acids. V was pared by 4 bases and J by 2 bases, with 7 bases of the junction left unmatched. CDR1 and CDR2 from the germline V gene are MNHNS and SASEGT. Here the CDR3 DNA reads TGTGCCAGCAGTGGAAGAGACAGGGTCAACTATGGCTACACCTTC. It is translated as CASSGRDRVNYGYTF.

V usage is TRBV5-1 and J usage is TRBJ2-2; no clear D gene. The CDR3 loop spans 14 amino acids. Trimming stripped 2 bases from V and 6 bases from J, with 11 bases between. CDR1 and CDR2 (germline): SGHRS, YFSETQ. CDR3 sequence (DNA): TGCGCCAGCAGCTTTTCGTTCTCAGCCGGGGAGCTGTTTTTT. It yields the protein CASSFSFSAGELFF.

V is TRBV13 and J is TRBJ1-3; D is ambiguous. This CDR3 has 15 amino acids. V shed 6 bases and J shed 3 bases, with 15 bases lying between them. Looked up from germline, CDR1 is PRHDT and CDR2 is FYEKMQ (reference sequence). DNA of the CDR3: TGTGCCAGCAGTTCACGGAGGGTATTTGGAAACACCATATATTTT. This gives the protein CASSSRRVFGNTIYF.

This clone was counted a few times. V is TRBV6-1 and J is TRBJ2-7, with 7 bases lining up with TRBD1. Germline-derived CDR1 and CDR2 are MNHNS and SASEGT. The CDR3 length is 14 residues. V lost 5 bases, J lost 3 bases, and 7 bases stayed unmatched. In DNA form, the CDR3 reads TGTGCCAGCAGTCCGACCGGGACAGACTACGAGCAGTACTTC. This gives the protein CASSPTGTDYEQYF.

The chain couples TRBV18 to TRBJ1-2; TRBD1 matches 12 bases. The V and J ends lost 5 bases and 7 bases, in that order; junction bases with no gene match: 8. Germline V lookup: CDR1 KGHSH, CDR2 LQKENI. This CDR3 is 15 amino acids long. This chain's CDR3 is CASSTTGTGGGGYTF. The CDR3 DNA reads TGTGCCAGCTCAACAACCGGGACAGGGGGCGGTGGCTACACCTTC.

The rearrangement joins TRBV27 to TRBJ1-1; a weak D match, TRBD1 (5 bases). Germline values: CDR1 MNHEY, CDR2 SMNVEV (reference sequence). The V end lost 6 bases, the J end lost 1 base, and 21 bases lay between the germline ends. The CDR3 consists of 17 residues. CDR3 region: CASSENGGVFGNTEAFF. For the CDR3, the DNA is TGTGCCAGCAGCGAAAACGGGGGTGTTTTCGGGAACACTGAAGCTTTCTTT.

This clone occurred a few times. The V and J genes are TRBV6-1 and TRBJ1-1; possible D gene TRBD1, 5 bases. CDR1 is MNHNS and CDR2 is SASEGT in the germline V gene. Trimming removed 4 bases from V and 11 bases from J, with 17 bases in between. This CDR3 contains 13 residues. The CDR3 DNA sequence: TGTGCCAGCAGTGGGGGGACGGGCCTAGCGGCTTTCTTT. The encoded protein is CASSGGTGLAAFF.

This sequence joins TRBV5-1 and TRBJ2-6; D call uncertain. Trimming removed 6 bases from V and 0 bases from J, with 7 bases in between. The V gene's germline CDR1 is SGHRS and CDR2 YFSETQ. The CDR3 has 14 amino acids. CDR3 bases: TGCGCCAGCACCCCGTACTCTGGGGCCAACGTCCTGACTTTC. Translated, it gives CASTPYSGANVLTF.

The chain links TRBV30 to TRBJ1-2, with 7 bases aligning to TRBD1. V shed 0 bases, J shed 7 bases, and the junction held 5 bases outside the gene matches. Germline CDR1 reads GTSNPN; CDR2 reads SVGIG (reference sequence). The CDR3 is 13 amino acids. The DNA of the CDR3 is TGTGCCTGGAGTGTGGACAGGTTTCTTGGCTACACCTTC. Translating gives CAWSVDRFLGYTF.

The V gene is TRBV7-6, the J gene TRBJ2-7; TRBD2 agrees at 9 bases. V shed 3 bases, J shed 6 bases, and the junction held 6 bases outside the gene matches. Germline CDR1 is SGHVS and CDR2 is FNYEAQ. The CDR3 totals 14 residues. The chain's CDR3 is CASSFLAGPSEQYF. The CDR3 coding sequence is TGTGCCAGCAGCTTCCTAGCGGGACCCAGCGAGCAGTACTTC.